A single sample is the source of the 5 T cell receptor beta chains below, sequenced in a study of radiotherapy plus CTLA-4 blockade in lung cancer. The data were produced by immunoSEQ multiplex PCR, yet TCRdb's version contains in-frame clones alone and is incomplete. The profile shows 45,000 or so clones, approximately 91% of them singletons. Material: peripheral blood, obtained from a patient treated with radiotherapy plus ipilimumab. The receptors stem from a human donor with non-small cell lung cancer whose response to radiotherapy plus ipilimumab could not be evaluated.

The chain couples TRBV6-5 to TRBJ1-1; D may be TRBD1 (5 bases). Trimming shortened V by 11 bases and J by 3 bases, and 22 bases separated the two germline ends. This CDR3 has 15 residues. From germline, CDR1 is MNHEY and CDR2 SVGAGI. The chain's CDR3 is CAARGWEGADTEAFF. The DNA of the CDR3 is TGTGCCGCACGGGGCTGGGAGGGTGCGGACACTGAAGCTTTCTTT.

J is TRBJ1-5 and V is TRBV2; no clear D gene. Deletions cut 6 bases from V and 7 bases from J, with 19 bases between. The germline CDR1 and CDR2 sequences are SNHLY and FYNNEI. The CDR3 covers 15 residues. This chain's CDR3 is CASSALMAGGQPQHF. The CDR3 DNA sequence: TGTGCCAGCAGCGCCCTGATGGCTGGAGGGCAGCCCCAGCATTTT.

CDR3 protein: CASSKRLADNEQFF. The CDR3 DNA reads as TGTGCCAGTAGCAAACGACTAGCAGACAATGAGCAGTTCTTC. The rearrangement links TRBV19 to TRBJ2-1, with TRBD2 identical over 7 bases. The CDR3 is 14 amino acids. CDR1 LNHDA and CDR2 SQIVND come from the germline V gene (reference sequence). The V segment lost 6 bases and the J segment 5 bases; nucleotides outside the gene matches: 7.

J is TRBJ2-7 and V is TRBV27; 9 bases are a match to TRBD1. J lost 1 base, V lost 5 bases, and 6 bases had no gene match. Germline CDR1 and CDR2: MNHEY and SMNVEV (reference sequence). The CDR3 sequence is 15 residues long. In nucleotides, the CDR3 is TGTGCCAGCAGTCTGGGGACAGGGCCATCCTACGAGCAGTACTTC. The encoded protein is CASSLGTGPSYEQYF.

The gene calls are TRBV28 and TRBJ2-1; 7 nucleotides line up with TRBD2. Trimming took 1 base from V and 4 from J; bases not matched to a gene: 13. Germline CDR1 and CDR2: MDHEN and SYDVKM. This CDR3 contains 18 residues. The CDR3 protein is CASSLSGWQRGSYNEQFF. CDR3 DNA: TGTGCCAGCAGTTTATCGGGTTGGCAGCGGGGATCATACAATGAGCAGTTCTTC.